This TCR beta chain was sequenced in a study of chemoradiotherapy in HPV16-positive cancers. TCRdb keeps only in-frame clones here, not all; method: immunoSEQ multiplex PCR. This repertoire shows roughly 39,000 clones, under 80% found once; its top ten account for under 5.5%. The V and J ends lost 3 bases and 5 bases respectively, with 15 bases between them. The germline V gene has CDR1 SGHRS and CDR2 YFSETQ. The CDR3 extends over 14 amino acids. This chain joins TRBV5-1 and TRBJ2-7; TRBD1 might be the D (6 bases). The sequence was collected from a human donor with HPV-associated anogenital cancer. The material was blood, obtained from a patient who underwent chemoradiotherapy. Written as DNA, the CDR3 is TGCGCCAGCAGCTACGCTCAGGGGCGAGACGAGCAGTACTTC. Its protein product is CASSYAQGRDEQYF.